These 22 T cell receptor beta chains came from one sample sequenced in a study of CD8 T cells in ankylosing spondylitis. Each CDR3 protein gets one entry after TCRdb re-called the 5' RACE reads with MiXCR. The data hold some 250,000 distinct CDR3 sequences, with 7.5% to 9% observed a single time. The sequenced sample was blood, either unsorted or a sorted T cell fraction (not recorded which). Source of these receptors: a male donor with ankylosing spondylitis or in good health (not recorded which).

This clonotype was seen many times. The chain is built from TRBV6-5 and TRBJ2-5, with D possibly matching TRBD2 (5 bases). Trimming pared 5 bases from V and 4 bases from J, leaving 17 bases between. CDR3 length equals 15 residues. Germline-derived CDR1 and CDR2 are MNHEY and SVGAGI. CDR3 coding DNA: TGTGCCAGCAGTCCTACTCCCTACAGCGGAGAGACCCAGTACTTC. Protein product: CASSPTPYSGETQYF.

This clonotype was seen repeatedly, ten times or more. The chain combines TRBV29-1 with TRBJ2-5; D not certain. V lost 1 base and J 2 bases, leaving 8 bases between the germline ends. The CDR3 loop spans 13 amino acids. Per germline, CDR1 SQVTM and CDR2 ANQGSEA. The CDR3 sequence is CSVEVAFQETQYF. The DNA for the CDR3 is TGCAGCGTTGAAGTGGCCTTTCAAGAGACCCAGTACTTC.

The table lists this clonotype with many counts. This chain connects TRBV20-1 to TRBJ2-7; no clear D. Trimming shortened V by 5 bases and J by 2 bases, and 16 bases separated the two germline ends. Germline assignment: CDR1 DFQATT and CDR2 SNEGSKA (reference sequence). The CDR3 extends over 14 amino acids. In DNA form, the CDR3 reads TGCAGTGCTGCCCCCCTTTCGACTGCCTACGAGCAGTACTTC. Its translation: CSAAPLSTAYEQYF.

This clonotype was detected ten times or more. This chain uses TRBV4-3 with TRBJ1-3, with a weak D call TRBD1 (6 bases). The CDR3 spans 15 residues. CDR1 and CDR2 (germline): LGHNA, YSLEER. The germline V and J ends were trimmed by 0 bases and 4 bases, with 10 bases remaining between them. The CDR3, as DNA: TGCGCCAGCAGCCAAGATGCAGGGGTCGGAAACACCATATATTTT. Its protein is CASSQDAGVGNTIYF.

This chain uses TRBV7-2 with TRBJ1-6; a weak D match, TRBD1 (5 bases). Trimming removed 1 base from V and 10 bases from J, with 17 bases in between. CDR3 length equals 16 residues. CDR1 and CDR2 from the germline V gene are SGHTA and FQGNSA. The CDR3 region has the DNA TGTGCCAGCAGCTTAGGAGTCAGGGAGGCTGAATCACCCCTCCACTTT. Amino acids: CASSLGVREAESPLHF.

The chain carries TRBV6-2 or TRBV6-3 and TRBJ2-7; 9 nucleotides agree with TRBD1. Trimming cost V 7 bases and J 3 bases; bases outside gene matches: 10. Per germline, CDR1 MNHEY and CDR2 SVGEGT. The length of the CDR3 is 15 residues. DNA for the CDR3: TGTGCCAGCACCCTGTTGGGACAGGGCCACTACGAGCAGTACTTC. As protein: CASTLLGQGHYEQYF.

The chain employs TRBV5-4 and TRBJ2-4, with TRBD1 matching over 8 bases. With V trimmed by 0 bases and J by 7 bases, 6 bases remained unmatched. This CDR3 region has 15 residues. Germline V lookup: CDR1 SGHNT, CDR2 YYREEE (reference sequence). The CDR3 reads CASSLAATGENIQYF. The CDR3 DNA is TGTGCCAGCAGCTTGGCAGCGACAGGGGAGAACATTCAGTACTTC.

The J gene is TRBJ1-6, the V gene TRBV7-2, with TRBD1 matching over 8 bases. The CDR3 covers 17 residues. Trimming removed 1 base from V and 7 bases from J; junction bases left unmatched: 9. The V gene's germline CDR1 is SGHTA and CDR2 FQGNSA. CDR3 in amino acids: CASSLVIRTGRNSPLHF. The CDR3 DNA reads TGTGCCAGCAGCTTAGTTATTCGGACAGGGAGGAATTCACCCCTCCACTTT.

The CDR3 loop is CASSLKRGDYNEQFF. In DNA form, the CDR3 reads TGTGCCAGCAGCTTAAAGCGGGGAGATTACAATGAGCAGTTCTTC. The rearrangement uses TRBV7-3 and TRBJ2-1, with 7 bases fitting TRBD2. CDR1 is SGHTA and CDR2 is FQGTGA in the germline V gene. Trimming removed 1 base from V and 4 bases from J; junction bases left unmatched: 4. The CDR3 covers 15 residues.

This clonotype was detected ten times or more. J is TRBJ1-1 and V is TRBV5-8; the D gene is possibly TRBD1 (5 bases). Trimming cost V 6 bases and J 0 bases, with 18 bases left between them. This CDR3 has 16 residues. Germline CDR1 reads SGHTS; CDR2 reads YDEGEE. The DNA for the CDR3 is TGTGCCAGCATCCTGCAAGGGGTTTCGGTGAACACTGAAGCTTTCTTT. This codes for CASILQGVSVNTEAFF.

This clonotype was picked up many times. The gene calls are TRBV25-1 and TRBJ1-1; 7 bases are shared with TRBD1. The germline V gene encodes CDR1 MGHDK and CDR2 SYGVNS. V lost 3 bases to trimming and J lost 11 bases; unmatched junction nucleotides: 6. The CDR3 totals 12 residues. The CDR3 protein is CASSDLQGMAFF. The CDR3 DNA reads TGTGCCAGCAGTGATCTACAGGGGATGGCTTTCTTT.

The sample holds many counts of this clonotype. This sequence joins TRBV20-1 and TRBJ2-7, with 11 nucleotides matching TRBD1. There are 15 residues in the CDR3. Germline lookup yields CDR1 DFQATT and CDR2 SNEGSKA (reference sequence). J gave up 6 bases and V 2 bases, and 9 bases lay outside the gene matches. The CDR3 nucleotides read TGCAGTGCTAGAATCTCGGACAGGGGGCTCCCCGAGCAGTACTTC. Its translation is CSARISDRGLPEQYF.

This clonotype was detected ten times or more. CDR3 residues: CASSFYGVPTYEQYF. CDR3 coding DNA: TGTGCCAGCAGCTTTTATGGGGTTCCTACCTACGAGCAGTACTTC. The genes are TRBV5-4 and TRBJ2-7; D ambiguous. The germline gives CDR1 SGHNT, CDR2 YYREEE (reference sequence). Trimming pared 2 bases from V and 2 bases from J, leaving 14 bases between. The CDR3 extends over 15 amino acids.

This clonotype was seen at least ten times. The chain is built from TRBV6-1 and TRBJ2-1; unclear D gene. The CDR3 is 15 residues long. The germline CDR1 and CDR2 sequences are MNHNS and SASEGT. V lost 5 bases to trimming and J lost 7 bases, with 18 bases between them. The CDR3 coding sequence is TGTGCCAGCAGTCCCGGACCTTGGCTGGGGAATGAGCAGTTCTTC. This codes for CASSPGPWLGNEQFF.

DNA for the CDR3: TGCAGTGCTAGAGGCACGACAGGGGCGGACTACGAGCAGTACTTC. Translated: CSARGTTGADYEQYF. The rearrangement links TRBV20-1 to TRBJ2-7, with 8 positions matching TRBD1. V lost 1 base and J lost 3; bases outside the gene matches: 8. Looked up from germline, CDR1 is DFQATT and CDR2 is SNEGSKA (reference sequence). This CDR3 comprises 15 residues.

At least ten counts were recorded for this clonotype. The CDR3 coding sequence is TGTGCCAGCACGAGGGGAGGAAATGGCTACACCTTC. This codes for CASTRGGNGYTF. The V call is TRBV12-3 or TRBV12-4, the J call TRBJ1-2; D possibly corresponds to TRBD1 (5 bases). With 7 bases removed from V and 6 bases from J, the gap between germline ends came to 12 bases. The CDR3 consists of 12 residues.

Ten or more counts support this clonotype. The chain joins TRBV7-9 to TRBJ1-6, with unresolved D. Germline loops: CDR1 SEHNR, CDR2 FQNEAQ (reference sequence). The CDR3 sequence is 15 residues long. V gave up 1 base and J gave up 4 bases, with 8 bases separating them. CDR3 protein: CASSLGAWYNSPLHF. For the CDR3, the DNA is TGTGCCAGCAGCTTAGGGGCATGGTATAATTCACCCCTCCACTTT.

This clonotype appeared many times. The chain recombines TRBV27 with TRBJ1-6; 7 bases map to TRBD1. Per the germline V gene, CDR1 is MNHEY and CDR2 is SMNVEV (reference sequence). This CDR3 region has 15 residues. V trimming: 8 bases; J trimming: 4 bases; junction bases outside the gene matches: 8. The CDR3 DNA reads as TGTGCCAGCCGGTTGGACAGGAGTTATAATTCACCCCTCCACTTT. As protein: CASRLDRSYNSPLHF.

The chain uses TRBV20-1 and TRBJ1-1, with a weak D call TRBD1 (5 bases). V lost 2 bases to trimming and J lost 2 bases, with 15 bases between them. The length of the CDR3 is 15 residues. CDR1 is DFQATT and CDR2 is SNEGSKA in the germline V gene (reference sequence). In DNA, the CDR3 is TGCAGTGCTAGAAAAGGGGCCCTCGGAAACACTGAAGCTTTCTTT. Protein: CSARKGALGNTEAFF.

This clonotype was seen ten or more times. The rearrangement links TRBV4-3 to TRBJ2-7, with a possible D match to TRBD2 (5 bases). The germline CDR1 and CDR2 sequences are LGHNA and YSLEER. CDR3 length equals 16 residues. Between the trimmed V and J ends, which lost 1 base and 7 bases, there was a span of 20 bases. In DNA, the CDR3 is TGCGCCAGCAGCCAAGGCGTCGGACCGACGGGGTATGAGCAGTACTTC. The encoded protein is CASSQGVGPTGYEQYF.

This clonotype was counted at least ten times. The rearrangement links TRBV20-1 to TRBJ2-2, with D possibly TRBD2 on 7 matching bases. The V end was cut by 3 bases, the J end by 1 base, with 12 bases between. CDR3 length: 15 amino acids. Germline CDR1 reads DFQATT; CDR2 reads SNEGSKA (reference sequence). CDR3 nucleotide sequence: TGCAGTGCTAGTCGGAGGGGGGGGAACACCGGGGAGCTGTTTTTT. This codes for CSASRRGGNTGELFF.

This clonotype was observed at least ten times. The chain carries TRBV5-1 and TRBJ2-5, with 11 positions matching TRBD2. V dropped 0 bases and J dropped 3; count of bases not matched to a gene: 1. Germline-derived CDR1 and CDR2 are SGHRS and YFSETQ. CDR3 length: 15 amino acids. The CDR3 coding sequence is TGCGCCAGCAGCTTGGGACTAGCGGGAAAAGAGACCCAGTACTTC. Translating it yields CASSLGLAGKETQYF.